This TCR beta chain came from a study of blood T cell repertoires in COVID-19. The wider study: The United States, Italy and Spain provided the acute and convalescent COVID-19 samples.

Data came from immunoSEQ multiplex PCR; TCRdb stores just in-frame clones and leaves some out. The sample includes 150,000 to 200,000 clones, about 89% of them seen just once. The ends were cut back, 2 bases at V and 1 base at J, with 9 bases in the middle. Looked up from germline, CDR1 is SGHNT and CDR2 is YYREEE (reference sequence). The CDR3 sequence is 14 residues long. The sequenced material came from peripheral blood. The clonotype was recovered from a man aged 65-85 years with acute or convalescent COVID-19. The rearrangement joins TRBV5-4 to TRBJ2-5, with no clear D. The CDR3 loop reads CASSFAQIQETQYF. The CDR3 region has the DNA TGTGCCAGCAGCTTTGCCCAGATCCAAGAGACCCAGTACTTC.